A single sample gave rise to the 8 T cell receptor beta chains below, sequenced in a study of blood T cell repertoires in COVID-19. Method: immunoSEQ multiplex PCR; TCRdb's copy keeps in-frame clones and lacks some. Altogether under 130,000 clones are present, about 90% being singletons, with the ten largest covering about 6.3%. The specimen sequenced was peripheral blood. The receptors stem from a human donor in a cohort sampled during active COVID-19.

The chain employs TRBV5-6 and TRBJ2-3; possibly TRBD2 for D (6 bases). This CDR3 has 16 residues. V lost 0 bases to trimming and J lost 4 bases, with 15 bases between them. Looked up from germline, CDR1 is SGHDT and CDR2 is YYEEEE. CDR3 bases: TGTGCCAGCAGCTTGGCGCTAGCGCAAACCGCAGATACGCAGTATTTT. It is translated as CASSLALAQTADTQYF.

The chain uses TRBV21-1 and TRBJ1-5. TRBV21-1 is assigned pseudogene status. The CDR3 is made up of 16 amino acids. The DNA for the CDR3 is TGTGCCAGCAGCTTTCCCTGGAGGGAAGGAGGTCAGCCCCAGCATTTT. This encodes CASSFPWREGGQPQHF.

CDR3 DNA sequence: TGTGCCAGCAGCCAAGATCCCACTAGCGGGAGGGGCCGTGGCACAGATACGCAGTATTTT. Protein sequence: CASSQDPTSGRGRGTDTQYF. The rearrangement joins TRBV3-1 (or the pseudogene TRBV3-2) to TRBJ2-3; 13 bases fit TRBD2. CDR1 and CDR2 from the germline V gene are LGHDT and YNNKEL (reference sequence). The CDR3 has 20 amino acids. The ends lost 0 bases at V and 1 base at J; junction bases unmatched: 10.

The rearrangement links TRBV20-1 to TRBJ2-7, with a possible D match to TRBD1 (6 bases). Germline assignment: CDR1 DFQATT and CDR2 SNEGSKA (reference sequence). The CDR3 is made up of 11 amino acids. V was shortened by 5 bases and J by 6 bases, with 11 bases between the two germline ends. The chain's CDR3 is CSAGGVGEQYF. CDR3 coding DNA: TGCAGTGCTGGGGGCGTGGGCGAGCAGTACTTC.

The CDR3 DNA is TGTGCCAGCTCACTGGACGGACACCAAAGCAATCAGCCCCAGCATTTT. This translates into CASSLDGHQSNQPQHF. This chain uses TRBV18 with TRBJ1-5; D is perhaps TRBD1 (5 bases). The CDR3 totals 16 residues. V was cut by 4 bases and J by 1 base, with 14 bases left in between. Germline V gives CDR1 KGHSH, CDR2 LQKENI.

This chain connects TRBV7-8 to TRBJ2-1; TRBD2 aligns across 9 bases. Germline V gene data show CDR1 as SGHVS and CDR2 as FQNEAQ. The junction had 3 bases not matched to a gene; V was cut back by 1 base and J by 5 bases. The CDR3 has 15 residues. CDR3 DNA sequence: TGTGCCAGCAGCTTAGGTAGCGGGGGAGACAATGAGCAGTTCTTC. Translated: CASSLGSGGDNEQFF.

The rearrangement links TRBV7-9 to TRBJ2-7; D possibly corresponds to TRBD2 (6 bases). Trimming removed 6 bases from V and 5 bases from J, with 20 bases in between. CDR3 length: 15 residues. Germline CDR1 and CDR2: SEHNR and FQNEAQ (reference sequence). DNA of the CDR3: TGTGCCAGCAGTGGTCCGGCTAGTAGGGAGGACGAGCAGTACTTC. Translated: CASSGPASREDEQYF.

This chain uses TRBV7-2 with TRBJ2-7, with D uncertain. V was pared by 6 bases and J by 4 bases, with 13 bases between. The CDR3 sequence is 13 residues long. The germline gives CDR1 SGHTA, CDR2 FQGNSA. CDR3 sequence (DNA): TGTGCCAGCAGTCTGGGCGAGAAGTACGAGCAGTACTTC. Translated, it gives CASSLGEKYEQYF.